Below, one TCR beta chain is given with its context. Its recognized antigen is unknown. The input lacks base qualities; no much larger clone sits a single base away. This entry is derived from a study of control samples from healthy donors and cancer patients (dated by TCRdb to the early 2020s). Library method: the immunoSEQ multiplex PCR assay. The immuneACCESS repertoire file appears here via TCRdb, limited to in-frame rearrangements. These files lack a portion of the clones; in checked studies, under half of the deficit traces to unresolved V genes, and the cause of the others is not known. This sample comprises 150,000 to 200,000 clones, roughly 90% of them detected only once. The ten largest make up 1.4% of the sample. From the germline V gene, CDR1 is MDHEN and CDR2 is SYDVKM. V drops 9 bases and J drops 3 bases, leaving 9 bases in between. There are 12 amino acids in the CDR3, from cysteine to phenylalanine inclusive. Only CDR3 DNA is held: 36 bases, read in frame from base 1.

The TCR sequence derives from a woman aged 45-59 years in good health. The V and J segments used are TRBV28 and TRBJ2-1, and perhaps TRBD2 as D gene, on 6 matching bases. The sequenced sample was blood. The DNA is as follows: TGTGCCAGTGGGACTTTCTACAATGAGCAGTTCTTC. Its translation is CASGTFYNEQFF.